These 21 T cell receptor beta chains were sequenced from one sample in a study of read filtering for tumor transcriptome and immune sequencing. From 300 to 450 ng of RNA, a library with molecular barcoded alpha/delta and beta/gamma adaptors was made. TCRdb recomputed calls from the reads with MiXCR, one row per CDR3 protein. Of about 58,000 distinct CDR3 sequences in the sample, around 12% were seen once. The sequencing input was a population of CD138-negative cells sorted from bone marrow. The receptor source for this set is a donor at least 40 years old with multiple myeloma.

The chain employs TRBV24-1 and TRBJ2-7; 11 positions agree with TRBD2. The CDR3 sequence is 15 residues long. Germline CDR1 and CDR2: KGHDR and SFDVKD. V was clipped by 4 bases and J by 4 bases; unmatched bases: 5. The DNA for the CDR3 is TGTGCCACCAGTGACCAGACTAGCGGGGATTACGAGCAGTACTTC. It translates to CATSDQTSGDYEQYF.

In its sample, this clonotype was seen many times. V and J are TRBV5-5 and TRBJ2-3; TRBD1 matches 9 bases. J lost 14 bases, V lost 2 bases, and 18 bases had no gene match. The CDR3 is 16 amino acids. Looked up from germline, CDR1 is SGHKS and CDR2 is YYEKEE (reference sequence). CDR3 loop: CASSLTPGQGKVLPYF. The CDR3 region has the DNA TGTGCCAGCAGCTTAACCCCGGGACAGGGCAAAGTCCTTCCGTATTTT.

V gene TRBV10-1 combines with J gene TRBJ2-3, with D tentatively TRBD2 (5 bases). This CDR3 has 13 residues. Trimming took 8 bases from V and 3 from J, leaving 12 bases between them. CDR1 and CDR2 from the germline V gene are WNHNN and SYGVQD (reference sequence). DNA for the CDR3: TGCGCCAGCCAAGACGGGGTAACAGATACGCAGTATTTT. Translated: CASQDGVTDTQYF.

This clonotype was picked up many times. The chain is built from TRBV12-3 or TRBV12-4 and TRBJ1-1, with 7 bases lining up with TRBD1. This CDR3 spans 16 amino acids. V shed 1 base, J shed 2 bases, and the junction held 7 bases outside the gene matches. The CDR3 sequence is CASSLGQGLINTEAFF. In DNA, the CDR3 is TGTGCCAGCAGTTTAGGACAGGGTTTAATCAACACTGAAGCTTTCTTT.

This clonotype was seen ten or more times. The chain couples TRBV23-1 to TRBJ1-2, with TRBD1 identical over 8 bases. TRBV23-1 is designated an ORF whose function remains uncertain. This CDR3 comprises 17 residues. V trimming: 0 bases; J trimming: 1 base; junction bases outside the gene matches: 7. CDR3 amino acids: CASSQSGRGQVNYGYTF. CDR3 DNA sequence: TGCGCCAGCAGTCAATCGGGCAGGGGGCAAGTTAACTATGGCTACACCTTC.

This clonotype was found many times. The chain employs TRBV6-6 and TRBJ1-5; 7 bases align to TRBD1. The germline V gene has CDR1 MNHNY and CDR2 SVGAGI (reference sequence). The CDR3 has 15 residues. V lost 4 bases to trimming and J lost 6 bases; unmatched junction nucleotides: 9. DNA for the CDR3: TGTGCCAGCAGTTTCAAGACAGGGAGCGGTCAGCCCCAGCATTTT. It encodes CASSFKTGSGQPQHF.

This clonotype was observed a handful of times. This chain uses TRBV12-3 or TRBV12-4 with TRBJ2-6, with unresolved D. V gave up 7 bases and J gave up 0 bases, with 10 bases separating them. This CDR3 contains 15 residues. In nucleotides, the CDR3 is TGTGCCAGCACTTTCTCCGACTCTGGGGCCAACGTCCTGACTTTC. It translates to CASTFSDSGANVLTF.

This clonotype has a count of ten or more. The genes are TRBV11-3 and TRBJ2-5; D uncertain. The length of the CDR3 is 13 residues. Germline loops: CDR1 SGHNT, CDR2 YENEEA. V lost 2 bases and J 5 bases, leaving 9 bases between the germline ends. CDR3 bases: TGTGCCAGCAGCTTAAACGTGTGGGAGACCCAGTACTTC. Its protein product is CASSLNVWETQYF.

On this clonotype: This clone may be a read error of a much larger clone one base away. The chain combines TRBV18 with TRBJ2-3, with 9 bases identical to TRBD2. The CDR3 is made up of 17 amino acids. CDR1 is KGHSH and CDR2 is LQKENI in the germline V gene. The CDR3 sequence is CASSPPETSGPADMQYF. The DNA for the CDR3 is TGTGCCAGCTCACCCCCCGAGACTAGCGGCCCCGCAGATATGCAGTATTTT.

This clonotype was picked up a small number of times. This sequence may be a read error, since a much larger clone differs from it by one base. The rearrangement uses TRBV7-2 and TRBJ2-1; D is possibly TRBD2 (5 bases). Germline-derived CDR1 and CDR2 are SGHTA and FQGNSA. V was shortened by 1 base and J by 12 bases, with 16 bases between the two germline ends. The CDR3 is made up of 14 amino acids. The CDR3 DNA sequence: TGTGCCAGCAGCTTAGAGACGCTAGCCCATGGGCAGTTCTTC. Amino acid sequence: CASSLETLAHGQFF.

This clonotype was counted once. No conserved phenylalanine or tryptophan ends this CDR3, so it is likely a read error. The chain links TRBV11-2 to TRBJ2-5, with 7 bases matching TRBD2. With V trimmed by 1 base and J by 7 bases, 6 bases remained unmatched. CDR1 and CDR2 (germline): SGHAT, FQNNGV. The CDR3 covers 14 residues. CDR3 nucleotide sequence: TGTGCCAGCAGCTTAGGGGGGACTACGGGGACCCAGTACCTC. Amino acid sequence: CASSLGGTTGTQYL.

A note on this clonotype: One base away lies a much larger clone, so this may be a sequencing read error. This chain connects TRBV9 to TRBJ2-2; 10 nucleotides line up with TRBD1. CDR3 size: 17 residues. Losses at the gene ends were 3 bases for V and 6 bases for J; bases not matched to a gene: 11. The V gene's germline CDR1 is SGDLS and CDR2 YYNGEE. DNA of the CDR3: TGTGCCAGCAGCGCGCCGGGACAGGGGTCTTTCGCCGGGGAGCTGTTTTTT. Its translation is CASSAPGQGSFAGELFF.

Concerning this clonotype: Only one base separates this from a far larger clonotype, so it likely reflects a read error. The gene calls are TRBV11-1 and TRBJ1-1; 9 bases match TRBD1. The germline V gene has CDR1 SGHAT and CDR2 FQDESV (reference sequence). This CDR3 contains 14 residues. The CDR3 sequence: CAGSLPGQGREAFF. The CDR3 region has the DNA TGTGCCGGCAGTTTACCGGGACAGGGTCGGGAAGCTTTCTTT. Complete variable domain (other parts from reference TRBV11-1 and TRBJ1-1): EAEVAQSPRYKITEKSQAVAFWCDPISGHATLYWYRQILGQGPELLVQFQDESVVDDSQLPKDRFSAERLKGVDSTLKIQPAELGDSAMYLCAGSLPGQGREAFFGQGTRLTVV.

Remarks on this clonotype: A read error may be the cause here, since a much bigger clone is one base away. This chain links TRBV6-6 with TRBJ1-5; TRBD1 matches at 10 bases. From germline, CDR1 is MNHNY and CDR2 SVGAGI (reference sequence). The CDR3 runs to 16 residues. The V and J ends lost 2 bases and 4 bases, in that order; junction bases with no gene match: 5. The DNA for the CDR3 is TGTGCCAGCAGTTACACCTGGGACAGGGGTAATCAGCCCCAGCATTTT. Encoded protein: CASSYTWDRGNQPQHF.

As regards this clonotype: A read error is possible here, since a much larger clone lies one base away. CDR3 nucleotides: TGTGCCAGCAGTGATTGGGACACCAGCCCCAATCAGCCCCAGCATTTT. This sequence encodes CASSDWDTSPNQPQHF. V and J are TRBV2 and TRBJ1-5; D may be TRBD1 (6 bases). Trimming stripped 3 bases from V and 3 bases from J, with 15 bases between. The CDR3 loop spans 16 amino acids. CDR1 is SNHLY, CDR2 FYNNEI, per germline.

There are a few counts of this clonotype. A single base is all that separates this from a far larger clone, so a read error is likely. The missing conserved phenylalanine or tryptophan at the end of this CDR3 makes a read error likely. J is TRBJ2-1 and V is TRBV6-5, with D perhaps assigned TRBD1 or TRBD2 (7 bases each). V was clipped by 5 bases and J by 5 bases, with 13 bases between them. The CDR3 covers 14 residues. Germline CDR1 and CDR2: MNHEY and SVGAGI. The CDR3 sequence is CASSGQGGHNEQFL. The CDR3 DNA sequence: TGTGCCAGCAGTGGGCAGGGGGGGCACAATGAGCAGTTCCTC.

As concerns this clonotype: A much bigger clone sits one base away, suggesting this may be a read error. The chain joins TRBV14 to TRBJ2-2; tentative D call: TRBD1 (6 bases). CDR3 length: 14 amino acids. Germline V gene sequence: CDR1 SGHDN, CDR2 FVKESK. The CDR3 loop is CDSSQQGPPGELFF. CDR3 nucleotides: TGTGACAGCAGCCAACAGGGACCCCCCGGGGAGCTGTTTTTT.

This clonotype was recorded at least ten times. The gene calls are TRBV20-1 and TRBJ2-4; D might be TRBD2 (5 bases). The V gene's germline CDR1 is DFQATT and CDR2 SNEGSKA (reference sequence). Trimming shortened V by 6 bases and J by 6 bases, and 18 bases separated the two germline ends. There are 14 residues in the CDR3. The DNA for the CDR3 is TGCAGTGCCAAAGGTCCCGGGGATTCAAACATTCAGTACTTC. Its translation: CSAKGPGDSNIQYF.

This clonotype has at least ten counts. The chain combines TRBV6-5 with TRBJ1-4; 7 bases fit TRBD1. V trimming: 4 bases; J trimming: 7 bases; junction bases outside the gene matches: 9. The CDR3 runs 15 residues. Per the germline V gene, CDR1 is MNHEY and CDR2 is SVGAGI. CDR3 protein: CASSFSGGRGEKLFF. CDR3 nucleotide sequence: TGTGCCAGCAGTTTCTCAGGGGGAAGGGGTGAAAAACTGTTTTTT.

J is TRBJ2-2 and V is TRBV7-2; 8 bases are shared with TRBD2. The CDR3 is 19 residues long. CDR1 SGHTA and CDR2 FQGNSA come from the germline V gene. The trim removed 3 bases at V and 2 bases at J, leaving 14 bases unmatched. The chain's CDR3 is CASSFPPRVTSGNTGELFF. As DNA, the CDR3 is TGTGCCAGCAGCTTTCCCCCCCGGGTAACTAGCGGCAACACCGGGGAGCTGTTTTTT.

Ten or more counts support this clonotype. The chain carries TRBV6-5 and TRBJ1-5, with 8 nucleotides matching TRBD1. CDR1 and CDR2 from the germline V gene are MNHEY and SVGAGI. V trimming: 5 bases; J trimming: 7 bases; junction bases outside the gene matches: 4. The CDR3 runs to 13 residues. The CDR3 region is CASSQQGGQPQHF. The CDR3 DNA reads as TGTGCCAGCAGTCAACAGGGGGGGCAGCCCCAGCATTTT.